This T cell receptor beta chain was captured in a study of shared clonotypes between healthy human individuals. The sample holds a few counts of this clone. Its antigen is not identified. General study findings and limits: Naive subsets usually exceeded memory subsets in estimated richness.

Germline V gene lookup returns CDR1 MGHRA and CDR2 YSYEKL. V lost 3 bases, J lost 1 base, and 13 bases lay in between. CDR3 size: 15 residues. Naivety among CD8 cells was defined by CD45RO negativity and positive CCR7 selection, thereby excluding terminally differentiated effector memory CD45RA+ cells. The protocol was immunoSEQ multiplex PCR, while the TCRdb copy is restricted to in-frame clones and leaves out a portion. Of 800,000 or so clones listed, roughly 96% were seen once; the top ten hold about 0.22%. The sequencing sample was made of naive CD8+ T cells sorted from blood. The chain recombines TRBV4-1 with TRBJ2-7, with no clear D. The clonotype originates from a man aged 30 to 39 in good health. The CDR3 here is CASSQMIIASYEQYF. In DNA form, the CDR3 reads TGCGCCAGCAGCCAGATGATAATTGCGTCCTACGAGCAGTACTTC.